This passage covers 10 T cell receptor beta chains from one sample sequenced in a study of OX40 agonist ivuxolimab in advanced cancers. Measured with immunoSEQ multiplex PCR; TCRdb has only the in-frame clones, and not every one. Of approximately 74,000 clones in the sample, roughly 82% are singletons; the top ten hold 5%. Sequenced here: CD4+ or CD8+ T cells sorted from blood, sampled in a trial of the OX40 agonist ivuxolimab. The receptors originated from an adult with an advanced solid tumor such as melanoma, head and neck, liver or kidney cancer.

This clone appeared a few times. Other DNA sequences in this specimen translate into the identical CDR3. The chain uses TRBV28 and TRBJ2-2; 9 bases match TRBD1. With 5 bases clipped from V and 7 bases from J, the junction kept 5 bases outside the gene matches. Looked up from germline, CDR1 is MDHEN and CDR2 is SYDVKM. There are 14 residues in the CDR3. The CDR3 DNA reads as TGTGCCAGCAGTCTAAGACAGGGGGACGGGGAGCTGTTTTTT. It is translated as CASSLRQGDGELFF.

The chain is built from TRBV6-1 and TRBJ1-5; D might be TRBD1 (5 bases). Trimming removed 8 bases at V and 0 bases at J, with 26 bases between. Germline CDR1 reads MNHNS; CDR2 reads SASEGT. This CDR3 contains 19 residues. The CDR3 nucleotides read TGTGCCAGCCGTGGGGGACCGTGGTGGTCCGACGGTAGCAATCAGCCCCAGCATTTT. This codes for CASRGGPWWSDGSNQPQHF.

As for this clone: Other nucleotide sequences in the sample specify the same CDR3. The chain has TRBV27 and TRBJ2-7, with 7 bases lining up with TRBD2. The CDR3 runs to 15 residues. J gave up 2 bases and V 6 bases, and 10 bases lay outside the gene matches. Germline values: CDR1 MNHEY, CDR2 SMNVEV (reference sequence). As DNA, the CDR3 is TGTGCCAGCAGCTTCGGGGGGACGCGAGCCTACGAGCAGTACTTC. Translating gives CASSFGGTRAYEQYF.

This sequence joins TRBV4-2 and TRBJ2-3; the match to TRBD2 covers 8 bases. V lost 6 bases to trimming and J lost 0 bases; unmatched junction nucleotides: 17. Germline V gene sequence: CDR1 LGHNA, CDR2 YNFKEQ. The CDR3 consists of 19 residues. The CDR3 loop is CASSRGPPQAGGSTDTQYF. The CDR3 DNA reads as TGTGCCAGCAGTCGAGGACCCCCCCAGGCGGGAGGAAGCACAGATACGCAGTATTTT.

The chain combines TRBV18 with TRBJ2-1; D is uncertain. CDR3 length: 13 residues. The germline V and J ends were trimmed by 2 bases and 15 bases, with 17 bases remaining between them. Germline loops: CDR1 KGHSH, CDR2 LQKENI. The CDR3 here is CASSPGGLVEAFF. The CDR3 coding sequence is TGTGCCAGCTCACCAGGCGGCTTGGTTGAGGCGTTCTTC.

V usage is TRBV5-1 and J usage is TRBJ1-5; no clear D. Looked up from germline, CDR1 is SGHRS and CDR2 is YFSETQ. The CDR3 has 16 residues. V lost 0 bases, J lost 2 bases, and 12 bases lay in between. CDR3 nucleotides: TGCGCCAGCAGCTTGGATGGTGAAGGCGGCAATCAGCCCCAGCATTTT. Translated: CASSLDGEGGNQPQHF.

This clone was found once. The chain joins TRBV29-1 to TRBJ1-1; TRBD1 is a possible D gene (6 bases). Germline CDR1 is SQVTM and CDR2 is ANQGSEA. V dropped 4 bases and J dropped 4 bases, with 16 bases sitting between them. The CDR3 length is 14 residues. Written as DNA, the CDR3 is TGCAGCGTTGTAGAGGACAGTTTTTTCACTGAAGCTTTCTTT. Protein sequence: CSVVEDSFFTEAFF.

This chain uses TRBV18 with TRBJ1-1; 7 bases match TRBD1. V dropped 3 bases and J dropped 3; count of bases not matched to a gene: 10. The CDR3 totals 16 residues. Germline assignment: CDR1 KGHSH and CDR2 LQKENI. In DNA, the CDR3 is TGTGCCAGCTCACCTCAGGGGGGCCAAGTCTACACTGAAGCTTTCTTT. Translated, it gives CASSPQGGQVYTEAFF.

The chain carries TRBV6-1 and TRBJ2-7; D might be TRBD2 (6 bases). The CDR3 loop spans 15 amino acids. Germline CDR1 is MNHNS and CDR2 is SASEGT. Trimming removed 6 bases from V and 3 bases from J, with 18 bases in between. CDR3 in amino acids: CASRPGGARGYEQYF. Written as DNA, the CDR3 is TGTGCCAGCAGACCCGGGGGAGCTCGAGGCTACGAGCAGTACTTC.

The chain recombines TRBV5-4 with TRBJ1-1, with D tentatively TRBD1 (5 bases). The CDR3 loop spans 14 amino acids. Trimming shortened V by 0 bases and J by 5 bases, and 11 bases separated the two germline ends. The germline V gene has CDR1 SGHNT and CDR2 YYREEE (reference sequence). Here the CDR3 DNA reads TGTGCCAGCAGCTTGGCTGGGGGTGTGACTGAAGCTTTCTTT. Its protein is CASSLAGGVTEAFF. Looking up the rest from reference TRBV5-4 and TRBJ1-1 gives the full variable domain: ETGVTQSPTHLIKTRGQQVTLRCSSQSGHNTVSWYQQALGQGPQFIFQYYREEENGRGNFPPRFSGLQFPNYSSELNVNALELDDSALYLCASSLAGGVTEAFFGQGTRLTVV.